The T cell receptor (beta chain) under discussion was sequenced for a study of blood T cell repertoires in COVID-19. Study overall: Acute and convalescent COVID-19 specimens originated in the United States, Italy and Spain. Sources were T cells, B-cell-depleted T cells, or PBMCs; the material itself was cDNA or gDNA.

Original methodology: Reference gene primers were amplified, and this amplification served to estimate nucleated cell counts. Sequenced by immunoSEQ multiplex PCR; TCRdb stores in-frame clones only, minus some. V, J and clone size are taken as reported in that table, and D and trimming were inferred from the DNA itself. The sample yields around 250,000 clones, about 88% seen once. The CDR3 covers 12 residues. CDR1 SGHDT and CDR2 YYEEEE come from the germline V gene. The V end lost 1 base, the J end lost 7 bases, and 8 bases lay between the germline ends. Each participant's cohort was designated according to participant-reported clinical history.

The chain is built from TRBV5-6 and TRBJ1-1; D is uncertain. The sample was PBMCs or T cells enriched from blood (not recorded which). This clonotype was obtained from a woman aged 45-60 years who had recovered from COVID-19. The CDR3 DNA reads as TGTGCCAGCAGCTTGATGGAGGATGAAGCTTTCTTT. Amino acids: CASSLMEDEAFF.